A selection of T cell receptor beta chains follows, all from one sample in a study of cytomegalovirus exposure and HLA in healthy donors. Libraries were prepared by immunoSEQ multiplex PCR; TCRdb keeps only in-frame clonotypes and omits some of them. Here the sample spans under 200,000 clones, 85% to 90% being singletons. The sample was PBMCs. The receptors derive from a man aged 18 to 29 in good health and CMV-seropositive. The CDR3 runs from the conserved cysteine through the conserved F or W. D genes are given only for firm matches. Not all rows give a size; the values are once, few, many and, for expanded clones, a class.

J: TRBJ2-5; length: 13; D: TRBD1; size: NA; V: TRBV29-1; CDR3: CSVDGQGWETQYF; DNA: TGCAGCGTTGACGGACAGGGATGGGAGACCCAGTACTTC
J: TRBJ2-6; length: 19; D: TRBD1; size: NA; V: TRBV5-1; CDR3: CASSIRTGKSLSGANVLTF; DNA: TGCGCCAGCAGCATCCGGACAGGCAAATCTCTTTCTGGGGCCAACGTCCTGACTTTC
J: TRBJ1-1; length: 16; D: TRBD1; size: NA; V: TRBV4-1; CDR3: CASSPTWDRENTEAFF; DNA: TGCGCCAGCAGTCCTACTTGGGACAGGGAGAACACTGAAGCTTTCTTT
J: TRBJ2-5; length: 13; D: NA; size: NA; V: TRBV29-1; CDR3: CSALHRVQETQYF; DNA: TGCAGCGCTTTGCACAGGGTCCAAGAGACCCAGTACTTC
J: TRBJ2-3; length: 16; D: TRBD2; size: NA; V: TRBV5-1; CDR3: CASVPLAGGSTDTQYF; DNA: TGCGCCAGCGTTCCCCTAGCGGGAGGAAGCACAGATACGCAGTATTTT
J: TRBJ2-1; length: 17; D: TRBD2; size: NA; V: TRBV9; CDR3: CASSTSLAGSSYNEQFF; DNA: TGTGCCAGCAGCACATCTCTAGCGGGAAGCTCCTACAATGAGCAGTTCTTC
J: TRBJ2-7; length: 15; D: TRBD1; size: NA; V: TRBV27; CDR3: CASSDRALGSYEQYF; DNA: TGTGCCAGTAGCGACAGGGCCCTGGGTTCCTACGAGCAGTACTTC
J: TRBJ1-2; length: 14; D: NA; size: NA; V: TRBV6-5; CDR3: CASSSAPTGPIYTF; DNA: TGTGCCAGCAGTTCCGCACCGACAGGTCCTATCTACACCTTC
J: TRBJ2-1; length: 13; D: NA; size: NA; V: TRBV5-4; CDR3: CASNSPSGNEQFF; DNA: TGTGCCAGCAACTCGCCGAGCGGCAATGAGCAGTTCTTC
J: TRBJ2-1; length: 15; D: TRBD2; size: NA; V: TRBV6-1; CDR3: CASSELAGSYNEQFF; DNA: TGTGCCAGCAGTGAACTAGCGGGGTCCTACAATGAGCAGTTCTTC
J: TRBJ1-1; length: 16; D: TRBD1; size: NA; V: TRBV5-1; CDR3: CASSFGTGFLNTEAFF; DNA: TGCGCCAGCAGCTTCGGGACAGGGTTTCTGAACACTGAAGCTTTCTTT
J: TRBJ2-4; length: 16; D: TRBD2; size: NA; V: TRBV15; CDR3: CATSRDLLAGQNIQYF; DNA: TGTGCCACCAGCAGAGATCTACTAGCGGGGCAAAACATTCAGTACTTC
J: TRBJ2-2; length: 16; D: TRBD2; size: NA; V: TRBV11-2; CDR3: CASSLAPSGRAGELFF; DNA: TGTGCCAGCAGCTTAGCACCTAGCGGGAGGGCCGGGGAGCTGTTTTTT
J: TRBJ2-3; length: 15; D: NA; size: NA; V: TRBV11-3; CDR3: CASSIRLVSTDTQYF; DNA: TGTGCCAGCAGCATACGACTGGTTAGCACAGATACGCAGTATTTT
J: TRBJ1-2; length: 14; D: TRBD1; size: NA; V: TRBV10-3; CDR3: CAISESGQAHGYTF; DNA: TGTGCCATCAGTGAGTCAGGACAGGCCCATGGCTACACCTTC
J: TRBJ1-1; length: 11; D: NA; size: NA; V: TRBV11-2; CDR3: CASSRNTEAFF; DNA: TGTGCCAGCAGTAGAAACACTGAAGCTTTCTTT
J: TRBJ2-1; length: 13; D: NA; size: NA; V: TRBV19; CDR3: CASSPGLYNEQFF; DNA: TGTGCCAGTAGTCCTGGACTATACAATGAGCAGTTCTTC
J: TRBJ2-3; length: 16; D: TRBD1; size: once; V: TRBV25-1; CDR3: CASSEDREQGTDTQYF; DNA: TGTGCCAGCAGTGAGGACAGGGAGCAGGGTACAGATACGCAGTATTTT
J: TRBJ1-1; length: 16; D: NA; size: once; V: TRBV5-1; CDR3: CASSLAVRASLAEAFF; DNA: TGCGCCAGCAGCTTGGCGGTGCGGGCATCTCTGGCTGAAGCTTTCTTT
J: TRBJ2-7; length: 14; D: TRBD2; size: NA; V: TRBV7-9; CDR3: CASAKRGGTYEQYF; DNA: TGTGCCAGCGCAAAACGGGGGGGTACCTACGAGCAGTACTTC
J: TRBJ2-7; length: 15; D: TRBD2; size: NA; V: TRBV18; CDR3: CASSRESGNRGEQYF; DNA: TGTGCCAGCTCCAGGGAGAGCGGGAATCGGGGCGAGCAGTACTTC
J: TRBJ2-3; length: 19; D: TRBD2; size: NA; V: TRBV4-2; CDR3: CASSQATSGRQPTTDTQYF; DNA: TGTGCCAGCAGCCAGGCTACTAGCGGGAGGCAACCGACCACAGATACGCAGTATTTT
J: TRBJ1-2; length: 14; D: TRBD1; size: NA; V: TRBV28; CDR3: CASSSGQGYYGYTF; DNA: TGTGCCAGCAGTTCGGGACAGGGATACTATGGCTACACCTTC
J: TRBJ2-7; length: 15; D: TRBD1; size: NA; V: TRBV7-4; CDR3: CASSRGQVERGEQYF; DNA: TGTGCCAGCAGCCGTGGACAGGTCGAAAGGGGAGAACAGTACTTC
J: TRBJ2-5; length: 16; D: NA; size: NA; V: TRBV4-1; CDR3: CASSQVEGLAMKTQYF; DNA: TGCGCCAGCAGCCAGGTTGAGGGCCTAGCAATGAAGACCCAGTACTTC
J: TRBJ1-1; length: 14; D: NA; size: NA; V: TRBV10-3; CDR3: CAISGEGDATEAFF; DNA: TGTGCCATCAGTGGGGAGGGGGATGCCACTGAAGCTTTCTTT
J: TRBJ2-1; length: 16; D: NA; size: NA; V: TRBV29-1; CDR3: CSVESSVTISYNEQFF; DNA: TGCAGCGTTGAATCTAGCGTCACCATTTCCTACAATGAGCAGTTCTTC
J: TRBJ2-7; length: 13; D: NA; size: NA; V: TRBV7-9; CDR3: CASSYPGGAEQYF; DNA: TGTGCCAGCAGCTACCCGGGGGGCGCCGAGCAGTACTTC
J: TRBJ1-1; length: 13; D: TRBD1; size: NA; V: TRBV29-1; CDR3: CSAEDRVNTEAFF; DNA: TGCAGCGCCGAGGACAGGGTGAACACTGAAGCTTTCTTT
J: TRBJ1-5; length: 15; D: NA; size: few; V: TRBV19; CDR3: CASSIGNRPNQPQHF; DNA: TGTGCCAGTAGTATAGGAAACAGGCCCAATCAGCCCCAGCATTTT
J: TRBJ2-2; length: 16; D: TRBD2; size: once; V: TRBV7-9; CDR3: CASASPLAGNTGELFF; DNA: TGTGCCAGCGCATCCCCCCTAGCGGGGAACACCGGGGAGCTGTTTTTT
J: TRBJ2-1; length: 17; D: TRBD2; size: NA; V: TRBV25-1; CDR3: CASSGGAGRGSYNEQFF; DNA: TGTGCCAGCAGTGGGGGAGCGGGAAGGGGTTCCTACAATGAGCAGTTCTTC
J: TRBJ1-3; length: 14; D: NA; size: NA; V: TRBV11-3; CDR3: CASSSGRGGNTIYF; DNA: TGTGCCAGCAGTAGTGGCCGAGGGGGAAACACCATATATTTT
J: TRBJ2-1; length: 15; D: TRBD2; size: NA; V: TRBV18; CDR3: CASSPYAREGAFEFF; DNA: TGTGCCAGCTCACCCTATGCGCGGGAGGGAGCCTTCGAGTTCTTC
J: TRBJ2-3; length: 15; D: NA; size: NA; V: TRBV29-1; CDR3: CSVSDPRGITDTQYF; DNA: TGCAGCGTTTCGGATCCCCGGGGGATCACAGATACGCAGTATTTT
J: TRBJ2-1; length: 15; D: NA; size: NA; V: TRBV6-6; CDR3: CASSYELSSYNEQFF; DNA: TGTGCCAGCAGTTACGAGTTGAGTTCGTACAATGAGCAGTTCTTC
J: TRBJ2-3; length: 17; D: TRBD2; size: once; V: TRBV4-1; CDR3: CASSPLGMGGSTDTQYF; DNA: TGCGCCAGCAGCCCTTTGGGGATGGGCGGGAGTACAGATACGCAGTATTTT
J: TRBJ1-1; length: 16; D: TRBD1; size: NA; V: TRBV11-3; CDR3: CASSGSTGVRSTEAFF; DNA: TGTGCCAGCAGCGGTAGCACAGGGGTTAGGAGCACTGAAGCTTTCTTT
J: TRBJ2-6; length: 17; D: TRBD1; size: NA; V: TRBV9; CDR3: CASTQDRGYPGANVLTF; DNA: TGTGCCAGTACACAGGACAGGGGATACCCTGGGGCCAACGTCCTGACTTTC
J: TRBJ1-5; length: 15; D: NA; size: NA; V: TRBV6-4; CDR3: CASSYPRDSNQPQHF; DNA: TGTGCCAGCAGTTACCCCCGAGATAGCAATCAGCCCCAGCATTTT
J: TRBJ1-1; length: 13; D: NA; size: NA; V: TRBV6-1; CDR3: CASSMTANTEAFF; DNA: TGTGCCAGCAGCATGACAGCGAACACTGAAGCTTTCTTT
J: TRBJ1-5; length: 15; D: TRBD1; size: NA; V: TRBV5-6; CDR3: CASSPSGRGNQPQHF; DNA: TGTGCCAGCAGCCCCTCAGGCAGGGGGAATCAGCCCCAGCATTTT
J: TRBJ1-2; length: 13; D: NA; size: NA; V: TRBV7-9; CDR3: CASSLGQYYGYTF; DNA: TGTGCCAGCAGCTTAGGGCAGTACTATGGCTACACCTTC
J: TRBJ2-7; length: 15; D: TRBD1; size: NA; V: TRBV7-9; CDR3: CASSLGDSLLYEQYF; DNA: TGTGCCAGCAGCTTAGGGGACAGTCTCCTCTACGAGCAGTACTTC
J: TRBJ2-5; length: 14; D: NA; size: NA; V: TRBV28; CDR3: CASSLGQIQETQYF; DNA: TGTGCCAGCAGTTTAGGACAAATCCAAGAGACCCAGTACTTC
J: TRBJ1-2; length: 15; D: NA; size: NA; V: TRBV19; CDR3: CASTASGDWGYGYTF; DNA: TGTGCCAGTACCGCTAGCGGGGATTGGGGCTATGGCTACACCTTC
J: TRBJ1-3; length: 15; D: NA; size: NA; V: TRBV18; CDR3: CASSPPRSSGNTIYF; DNA: TGTGCCAGCTCACCACCCAGATCCTCTGGAAACACCATATATTTT
J: TRBJ1-1; length: 14; D: NA; size: few; V: TRBV6-1; CDR3: CASRDSNRDTEAFF; DNA: TGTGCCAGCAGGGACTCAAACAGGGACACTGAAGCTTTCTTT
J: TRBJ2-4; length: 14; D: NA; size: NA; V: TRBV6-4; CDR3: CASRGMIAKNIQYF; DNA: TGTGCCAGCCGCGGGATGATAGCCAAAAACATTCAGTACTTC
J: TRBJ1-2; length: 17; D: TRBD1; size: once; V: TRBV5-1; CDR3: CASSLEPRDRLIYGYTF; DNA: TGCGCCAGCAGCTTGGAGCCCCGGGACAGGCTGATCTATGGCTACACCTTC
J: TRBJ2-7; length: 14; D: NA; size: NA; V: TRBV7-3; CDR3: CASSSGTGTYEQYF; DNA: TGTGCCAGCAGCTCCGGGACTGGCACCTACGAGCAGTACTTC
J: TRBJ2-1; length: 12; D: NA; size: once; V: TRBV15; CDR3: CATSTQYNEQFF; DNA: TGTGCCACCAGCACCCAGTACAATGAGCAGTTCTTC
J: TRBJ2-1; length: 15; D: TRBD2; size: NA; V: TRBV29-1; CDR3: CSVSGTSGIHNEQFF; DNA: TGCAGCGTATCCGGGACTAGCGGGATTCACAATGAGCAGTTCTTC